This T cell receptor beta chain was documented in a study of response to subunit inactivated influenza vaccine listed by TCRdb under 2018. About the investigation overall: To follow how T cells responded to a trivalent subunit inactivated influenza vaccine, the researchers relied on deep quantitative profiling of the T cell receptor repertoire.

The library relied on RT-PCR. TCRdb records Illumina HiSeq 2500 as the sequencer. The public reads were quality trimmed at Q25 with fastp and then assembled into clones with MiXCR by TCRdb, keeping productive beta chains. When rows share a CDR3 protein, they turn into one entry using the most common DNA and genes. For this sample there are some 800,000 distinct CDR3 sequences; around 21% appear just once. Clones ranked in the top ten supply more than 8.5% of the sample. Overall results and qualifications from the work: According to the authors, only a limited number of new T cells may be recruited by each seasonal influenza vaccination.

Germline trimming amounts to 0 bases on V and 2 bases on J, with 4 as the count of junction bases outside the gene matches. The germline V gene specifies LGHNA as CDR1 and YSLEER as CDR2. The CDR3 goes from the cysteine to the phenylalanine over 15 residues. Solely the CDR3 DNA is kept, with 45 bases framed from the first base. This clonotype was counted at least ten times. What antigen it recognizes has not been identified. Within one base of it there is no much larger clone, and no base qualities were kept. The sequencing here drew on PBMCs from blood, taken roughly 5 days after vaccination. The chain uses TRBV4-3 and TRBJ2-7; 7 middle bases align to TRBD1. The receptor was derived from a man over 45 who received an inactivated influenza vaccine. Donor details come from another sample of the same person, matched by shared clones. The bases read TGCGCCAGCAGCCAAGAATGGGACAGAACCTACGAGCAGTACTTC. The translation is CASSQEWDRTYEQYF.